These 2 T cell receptor beta chains came from one sample sequenced in a study of graft-versus-host responses after intestinal transplantation. Data came from immunoSEQ multiplex PCR; TCRdb stores just in-frame clones and leaves some out. The table has about 120,000 clones, about 92% seen once. No cognate antigen is known for these TCRs. The material sequenced was unstimulated CD8+ T cells sorted from spleen or lymph node cells, taken before transplant. These receptors all come from a human donor who was the organ donor for an intestinal transplant.

This clone was recorded once. The chain couples TRBV13 to TRBJ2-4; D is uncertain. Germline CDR1 is PRHDT and CDR2 is FYEKMQ (reference sequence). The CDR3 is 14 amino acids. Trimming removed 7 bases at V and 0 bases at J, with 10 bases between. The CDR3 sequence is CASTSPGAKNIQYF. DNA of the CDR3: TGTGCCAGCACCTCGCCGGGAGCCAAAAACATTCAGTACTTC.

V usage is TRBV4-2 and J usage is TRBJ2-7, with 15 bases matching TRBD2. The CDR3 sequence is 19 residues long. The V and J ends lost 1 base and 10 bases, in that order; junction bases with no gene match: 17. Germline V gene lookup returns CDR1 LGHNA and CDR2 YNFKEQ. CDR3 region: CASSQVSGTSGRQRWDQYF. The CDR3 nucleotides are TGTGCCAGCAGCCAAGTGTCCGGGACTAGCGGGAGGCAACGCTGGGATCAGTACTTC.